This TCR beta chain is drawn from a study of Graves' ophthalmopathy and Graves' hyperthyroidism. Study summary: Sampling took place at initial diagnosis, with peripheral blood obtained before any treatment. Findings of the study overall: A roughly 80% specificity and 87.88% sensitivity were achieved by a 13-signature model that separated ophthalmopathy from stable hyperthyroidism.

Amplification of TCR beta CDR3 regions used RNA transcripts. Second-round multiplex PCR came after first-round RT-PCR with HTBI primers. MiXCR, run by TCRdb on the multiplex PCR reads, gives a single entry per CDR3 protein. The repertoire consists of 600,000 to 700,000 distinct CDR3 sequences, with roughly two fifths occurring once and the leading ten covering over 2.5%. Unmatched junction bases numbered 11, after V lost 6 bases and J lost 4 bases. CDR3 length: 15 residues. Germline values: CDR1 MGHDK, CDR2 SYGVNS. As to this clonotype: The antigen is undetermined.

The sequenced sample consisted of peripheral blood. The TCR originated in an adult man with Graves' ophthalmopathy. V is TRBV25-1 and J is TRBJ2-7; 8 bases align to TRBD1. DNA of the CDR3: TGTGCCAGCAGACAGGACAGGGCTTTCTCATACGAGCAGTACTTC. Encoded protein: CASRQDRAFSYEQYF.